This TCR beta chain was observed in a study of cytomegalovirus exposure and HLA in healthy donors (TCRdb year 2017). Regarding the study in general: In an earlier analysis of under 600 of the donors, about 270 Gb of sequence data and some 120 million unique TCR beta sequences from about 179 million T cells were reported. About 320 gigabases of sequencing data and around 87 million unique TCR sequences were included in an early release covering under 650 HLA-typed donors. The genetic ancestry cluster associated with self-reported Caucasian donors included 80% to 90% of the roughly 410 genotyped donors. The study aimed to test whether signatures of past pathogen exposure could be identified by cataloging public T cell receptors. The study used immunosequencing to profile the T cell repertoires of around 600 subjects and linked those repertoires to cytomegalovirus serostatus. Along with the roughly 700-subject first cohort, a separate validation cohort of some 130 different subjects was used. To predict cytomegalovirus infection status, the study combined high-throughput TCR immunosequencing, statistical association of individual TCRs with disease status, and machine learning. In a later analysis, previously published TCR beta repertoires from 600 to 850 donors were re-analyzed and high-resolution HLA genotyping was added so that TCR occurrence patterns could be studied. In the later analysis, no new phenotypic data were used to find candidate immune exposures; instead, reliance was placed on TCR beta sequences and their occurrence across donors. In an earlier analysis of roughly 540 of the donors, high-throughput TCR beta sequencing was used to judge whether each TCR beta V gene segment behaved as functional or pseudogenic. Alongside the repertoire data, information on donor age, sex, ethnicity and CMV serostatus was compiled. A later genetic analysis took genome-wide SNP genotypes for 398 of the 666 donors and used that subset as a discovery cohort. All discovery cohort repertoires had been generated using a single sequencing platform. HLA typing covered class I and class II loci at four-digit resolution. The number of typed donors differed by locus: about 629-640 for A, B, C, DRB1 and DQB1; approximately 540 for DQA1; approximately 610 for DPA1; and roughly 490 for DPB1. Because of strong linkage in the cohort, 4 to 6 DR-DQ haplotypes were treated as single units for association and clustering. Across 300 to 500 genotyped donors of the cohort, an average of 235,054 unique TCR beta nucleotide sequences per donor were sequenced, and roughly 20% of those sequences were non-productive.

The cohort was made up of approximately 700 healthy bone marrow donors. Cohort members were all nominally healthy when sampled, although unrecorded immune exposures were likely present. The donor was CMV seronegative and was included in the group of around 320 seronegative cohort members. A peripheral blood sample was collected from each donor, and TCR beta sequencing was performed on peripheral blood mononuclear cells. Genomic DNA was extracted from the blood cell samples with the Qiagen DNeasy Blood Extraction Kit. From the cysteine up to the phenylalanine, the CDR3 has a length of 14 residues. Only the CDR3 portion is preserved as DNA: 42 bases, with reading frame beginning at the first base. V trim: 3 bases; J trim: 2 bases; unmatched bases: 4. CDR1 and CDR2 (SGHRS, YFSETQ) derive from the germline V gene. Of note for this clone: Its target antigen remains unknown. No much larger clonotype is one base removed from it; base qualities were not supplied.

Here is what the overall study found, with its caveats: Because counts were too low, seventeen rarely observed V segments, including chromosome 9 orphons, were excluded from the earlier analysis of fewer than 650 of the donors. Cytomegalovirus status was reported to be diagnosed by the classifier with high specificity and sensitivity in both the original and validation cohorts. According to a later analysis, most CMV-associated TCR beta chains appeared to be HLA-restricted, and the HLA associations seemed to be driven largely by CMV exposure. A later analysis found that HLA-associated TCR beta chains were more clonally expanded and had lower generation probabilities than equally common non-associated chains. In a later genetic analysis, fewer N-insertions in productive TCRs were reported among donors in an Asian-associated ancestry cluster than the roughly 700-donor mean. An earlier analysis of some 560 of the donors showed that most TCR beta V segments appeared in productive rearrangements either about 87% or about 30% of the time, which broadly matched IMGT annotations. Linkage disequilibrium might explain the correlated functional status among segregating V segments, but an unknown experimental factor could not be ruled out. According to a later analysis, parvovirus B19, influenza, CMV and Epstein-Barr virus appeared linked to several top co-occurrence clusters. A cluster of highly shared sequence variants was judged likely to represent a technical artifact of the sequencing pipeline. HLA typing was unavailable for some donors at each locus, so association tests used only the typed subset. The study gave a list of about 160 TCR beta chains associated with cytomegalovirus. According to the authors, the approach could potentially be generalized to other disease states and immunological phenotypes. Most TCR sequences were seen in very few donors, while some public TCRs were found in many individuals. In a later genetic analysis, a missense DCLRE1C variant was associated with V-gene and J-gene trimming of TCR beta chains, and the association was replicated in an independent cohort. In a later analysis, TCR association rates were found to vary across HLA loci, with the most associated TCRs seen for DRB1 alleles and the fewest for HLA-C alleles. For the cohort, immune exposure information was limited to CMV serostatus. Assigning TCR associations to individual alleles was difficult when HLA alleles, especially DR and DQ, strongly co-occurred. A further reported finding was that TCR beta sequences accurately predicted the HLA-A and HLA-B alleles for most subjects in the first cohort. At a false discovery rate of 0.05, a later analysis linked roughly 17,000 TCR beta sequences to specific HLA alleles. Presence/absence analyses assumed roughly uniform sequencing depth across donors, an assumption that may not hold. The cohort was sequenced for TCR beta chains only, and without alpha or paired-chain data the features that could be detected were limited. In vitro tests confirmed that a few of the cytomegalovirus-associated TCR beta chains recognize cytomegalovirus antigens. Because the 87-base-pair reads could not distinguish some IMGT-functional V segments, including TRBV6-2 and TRBV6-3, those segments were excluded.

The library was produced with the immunoSEQ multiplex PCR assay. The multiplex PCR relied on a mix of 60 forward primers for TCR Vbeta segments and 13 reverse primers for TCR Jbeta segments. The CDR3 region of rearranged TCR beta genes was amplified from genomic DNA by a multiplex PCR assay. The amplified TCR beta libraries were sequenced on the Illumina HiSeq System as 87-base-pair reads. On the authors' methods: In a later analysis, 80 million or so unique TCR beta chains were counted across the 690 or so repertoires, and around 10 million of these chains were shared by at least two donors. A nearest-neighbor algorithm error-corrected the raw reads and collapsed the reads into unique sequences, merging closely related sequences to remove PCR and sequencing errors. Alignment of CDR3 sequences to IMGT reference sequences was used to assign V, D and J gene segments. For a sequence to be retained, a match of at least six nucleotides to both a V gene segment and a J gene segment was required. Rearrangements were classified as productive when the CDR3 lacked stop codons and remained in frame with V and J, and all other rearrangements were classified as non-productive. Following IMGT convention, CDR3 was defined as the stretch from the second conserved V-encoded cysteine to the conserved J-encoded phenylalanine. The earlier analysis of some 550 of the donors excluded any sequence lacking an unambiguous match to a single V gene segment. An earlier analysis of about 600 of the donors called V segments functional above 56.7% productive rearrangements and segregating when the between-donor standard deviation exceeded 5%. A statistical classification framework was developed to diagnose cytomegalovirus status using the catalog of TCR beta chain sequences. V and J gene assignment, in a later analysis, came from comparing TCR nucleotide sequences with IMGT/GENE-DB human TR gene sequences. A later analysis assigned CDR3 sequences and most-parsimonious VDJ recombination scenarios with the TCRdist pipeline. In a later analysis, each TCR beta chain was defined by its CDR3 amino acid sequence together with its V-gene family, and reads without a unique V-gene family were excluded. As a way to deal with suspected cross-contamination and a sequencing artifact, a later analysis dropped 500 to 700 nucleotide sequences that were highly shared and had low generation probability. A later analysis calculated a clonal expansion index for each public chain from normalized within-repertoire ranks of inferred template counts. Generation probabilities in a later analysis came from a VDJ recombination model fitted to out-of-frame rearrangements, and those results were checked against IGoR. A later analysis scored TCR-TCR, TCR-HLA and TCR-CMV co-occurrence with hypergeometric tests, applying a repertoire-size bias correction to TCR pairs. In a later analysis, false discovery rates were estimated by permuting HLA or CMV assignments 20 times. In a later analysis, co-occurring TCRs were grouped with DBSCAN, and TCRdist sequence similarity was added when clustering was performed within HLA-allele-positive subsets. Repertoires with fewer than 30,000 or more than 120,000 public chains, plus five repertoires with anomalous nucleotide sharing, were excluded from co-occurrence clustering. As stored in TCRdb, this immuneACCESS dataset retains in-frame rearrangements with V and J assigned. A fraction of the clones does not appear; measured against another copy, unresolved V genes explain less than half of the discrepancy, and the remainder lacks a known reason. That table furnishes V, J and clone size, whereas the DNA furnished D and trimming. The sample includes 140,000 to 150,000 clones, with around 86% observed a single time. Under 3.5% of the sample is held by the ten biggest clonotypes.

This clonotype was sampled from a woman aged 30 to 39 in good health and CMV-seronegative. The V and J segments used are TRBV5-1 and TRBJ2-5; 7 bases in the junction line up with TRBD1. The material sequenced was PBMCs. The CDR3 is CASSSETGQETQYF. In nucleotides, the sequence is TGCGCCAGCAGCTCCGAGACAGGGCAAGAGACCCAGTACTTC.